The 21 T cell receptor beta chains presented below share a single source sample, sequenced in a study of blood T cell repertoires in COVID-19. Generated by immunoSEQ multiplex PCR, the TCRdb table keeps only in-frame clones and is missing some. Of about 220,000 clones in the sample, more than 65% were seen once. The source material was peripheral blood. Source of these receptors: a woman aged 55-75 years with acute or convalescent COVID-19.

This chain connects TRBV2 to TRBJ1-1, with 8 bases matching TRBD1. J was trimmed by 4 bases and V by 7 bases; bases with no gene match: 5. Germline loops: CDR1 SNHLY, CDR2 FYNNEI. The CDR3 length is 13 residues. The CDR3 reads CASIDRGGTEAFF. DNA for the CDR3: TGTGCCAGCATAGACAGGGGTGGCACTGAAGCTTTCTTT. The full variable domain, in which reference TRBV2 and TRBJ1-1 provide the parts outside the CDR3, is EPEVTQTPSHQVTQMGQEVILRCVPISNHLYFYWYRQILGQKVEFLVSFYNNEISEKSEIFDDQFSVERPDGSNFTLKIRSTKLEDSAMYFCASIDRGGTEAFFGQGTRLTVV.

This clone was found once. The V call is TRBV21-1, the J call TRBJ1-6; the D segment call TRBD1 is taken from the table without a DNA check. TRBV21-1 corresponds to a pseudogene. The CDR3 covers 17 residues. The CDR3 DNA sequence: TGTGCCAGCAGCAAAGTGACCGCAGGGGTAAATAATTCACCCCTCCACTTT. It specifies CASSKVTAGVNNSPLHF.

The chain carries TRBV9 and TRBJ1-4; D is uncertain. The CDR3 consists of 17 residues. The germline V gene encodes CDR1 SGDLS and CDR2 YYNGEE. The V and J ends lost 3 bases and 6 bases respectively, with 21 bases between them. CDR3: CASSASWEGRRDEKLFF. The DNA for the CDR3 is TGTGCCAGCAGCGCGTCCTGGGAGGGTAGACGTGATGAAAAACTGTTTTTT.

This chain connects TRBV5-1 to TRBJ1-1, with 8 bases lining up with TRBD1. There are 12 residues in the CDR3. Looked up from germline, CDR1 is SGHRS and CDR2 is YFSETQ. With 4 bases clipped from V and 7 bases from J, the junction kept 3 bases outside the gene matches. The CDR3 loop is CASSIQGGEAFF. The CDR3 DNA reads TGCGCCAGCAGCATACAGGGGGGTGAAGCTTTCTTT.

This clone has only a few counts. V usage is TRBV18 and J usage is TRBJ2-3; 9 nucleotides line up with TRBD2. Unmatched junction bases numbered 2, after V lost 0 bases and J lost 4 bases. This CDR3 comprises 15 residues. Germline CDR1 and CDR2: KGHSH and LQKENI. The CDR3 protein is CASSPPSGSPDTQYF. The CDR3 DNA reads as TGTGCCAGCTCACCACCTAGCGGGAGCCCAGATACGCAGTATTTT. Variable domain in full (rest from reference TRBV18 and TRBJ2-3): NAGVMQNPRHLVRRRGQEARLRCSPMKGHSHVYWYRQLPEEGLKFMVYLQKENIIDESGMPKERFSAEFPKEGPSILRIQQVVRGDSAAYFCASSPPSGSPDTQYFGPGTRLTVL.

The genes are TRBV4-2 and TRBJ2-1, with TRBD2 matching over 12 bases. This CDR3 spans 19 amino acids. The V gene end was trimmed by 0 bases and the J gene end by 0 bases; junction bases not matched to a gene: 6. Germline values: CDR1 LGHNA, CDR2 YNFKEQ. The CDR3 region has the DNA TGTGCCAGCAGCCAAGAGGCTAGCGGGGGGGATAGCTCCTACAATGAGCAGTTCTTC. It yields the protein CASSQEASGGDSSYNEQFF.

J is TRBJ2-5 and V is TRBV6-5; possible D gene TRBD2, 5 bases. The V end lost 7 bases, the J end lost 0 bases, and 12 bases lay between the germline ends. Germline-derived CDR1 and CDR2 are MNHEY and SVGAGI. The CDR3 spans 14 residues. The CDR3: CASKTRENQETQYF. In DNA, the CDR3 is TGTGCCAGCAAAACTAGGGAAAACCAAGAGACCCAGTACTTC.

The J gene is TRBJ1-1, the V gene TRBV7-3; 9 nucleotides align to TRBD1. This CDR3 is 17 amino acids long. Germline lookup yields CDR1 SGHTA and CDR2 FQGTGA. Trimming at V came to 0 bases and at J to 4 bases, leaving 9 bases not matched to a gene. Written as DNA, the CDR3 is TGTGCCAGCAGCTTAACTGGACAGGGGATTTTGGGCACTGAAGCTTTCTTT. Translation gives CASSLTGQGILGTEAFF.

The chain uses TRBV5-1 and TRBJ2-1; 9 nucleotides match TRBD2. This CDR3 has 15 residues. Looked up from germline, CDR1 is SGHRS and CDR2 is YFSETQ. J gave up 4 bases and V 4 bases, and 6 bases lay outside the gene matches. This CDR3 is CASSPALAGYNEQFF. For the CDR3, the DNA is TGCGCCAGCAGCCCCGCCCTAGCGGGGTACAATGAGCAGTTCTTC.

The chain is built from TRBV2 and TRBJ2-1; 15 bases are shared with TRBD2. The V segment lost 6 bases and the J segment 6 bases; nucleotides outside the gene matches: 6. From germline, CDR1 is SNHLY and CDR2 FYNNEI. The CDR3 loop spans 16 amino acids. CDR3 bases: TGTGCCAGCAGGCCCGGGACTAGCGGGGGGATCAATGAGCAGTTCTTC. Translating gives CASRPGTSGGINEQFF. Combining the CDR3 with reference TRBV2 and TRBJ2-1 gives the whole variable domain EPEVTQTPSHQVTQMGQEVILRCVPISNHLYFYWYRQILGQKVEFLVSFYNNEISEKSEIFDDQFSVERPDGSNFTLKIRSTKLEDSAMYFCASRPGTSGGINEQFFGPGTRLTVL.

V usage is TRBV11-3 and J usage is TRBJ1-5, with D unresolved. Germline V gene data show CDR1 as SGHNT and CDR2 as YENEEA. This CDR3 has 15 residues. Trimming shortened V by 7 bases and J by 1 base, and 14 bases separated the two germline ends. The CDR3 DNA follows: TGTGCCAGCACCATCTTCCGTCGGAGCAATCAGCCCCAGCATTTT. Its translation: CASTIFRRSNQPQHF.

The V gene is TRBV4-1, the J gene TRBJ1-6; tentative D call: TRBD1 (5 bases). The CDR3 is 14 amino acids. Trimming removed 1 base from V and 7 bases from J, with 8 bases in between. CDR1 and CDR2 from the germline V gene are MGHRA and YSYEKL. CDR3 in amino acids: CASSQGAGNSPLHF. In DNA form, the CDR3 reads TGCGCCAGCAGCCAAGGGGCAGGGAATTCACCCCTCCACTTT.

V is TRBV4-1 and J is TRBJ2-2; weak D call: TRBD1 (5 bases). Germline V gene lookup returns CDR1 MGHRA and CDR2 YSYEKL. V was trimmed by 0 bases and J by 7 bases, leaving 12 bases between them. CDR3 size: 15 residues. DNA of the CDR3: TGCGCCAGCAGCCAAGATGATGGGGCCGTCGGGGAGCTGTTTTTT. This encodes CASSQDDGAVGELFF.

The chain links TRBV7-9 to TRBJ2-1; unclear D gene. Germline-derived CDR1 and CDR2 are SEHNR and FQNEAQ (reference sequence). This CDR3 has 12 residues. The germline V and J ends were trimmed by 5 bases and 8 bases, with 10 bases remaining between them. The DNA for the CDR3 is TGTGCCAGCAGCCCACACCGGGATGAGCAGTTCTTC. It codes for CASSPHRDEQFF.

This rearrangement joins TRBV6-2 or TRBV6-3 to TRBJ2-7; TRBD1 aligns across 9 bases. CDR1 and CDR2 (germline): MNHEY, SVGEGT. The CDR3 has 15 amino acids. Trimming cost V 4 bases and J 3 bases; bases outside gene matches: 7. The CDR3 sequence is CASSFRDRAGYEQYF. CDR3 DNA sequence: TGTGCCAGCAGTTTCCGGGACAGGGCAGGCTACGAGCAGTACTTC.

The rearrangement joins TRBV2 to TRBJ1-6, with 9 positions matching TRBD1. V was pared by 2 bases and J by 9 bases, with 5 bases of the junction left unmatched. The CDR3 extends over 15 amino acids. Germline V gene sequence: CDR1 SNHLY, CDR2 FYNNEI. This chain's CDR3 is CASSELGQGRSPLHF. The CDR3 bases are TGTGCCAGCAGTGAACTTGGACAGGGGCGTTCACCCCTCCACTTT. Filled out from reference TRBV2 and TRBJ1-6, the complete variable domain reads EPEVTQTPSHQVTQMGQEVILRCVPISNHLYFYWYRQILGQKVEFLVSFYNNEISEKSEIFDDQFSVERPDGSNFTLKIRSTKLEDSAMYFCASSELGQGRSPLHFGNGTRLTVT.

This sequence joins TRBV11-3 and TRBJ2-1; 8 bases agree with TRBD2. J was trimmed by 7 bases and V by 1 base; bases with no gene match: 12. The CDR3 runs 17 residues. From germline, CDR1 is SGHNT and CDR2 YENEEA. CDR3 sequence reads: CASSLAAERGGRNEQFF. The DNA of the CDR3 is TGTGCCAGCAGCTTAGCGGCGGAACGGGGGGGCCGGAATGAGCAGTTCTTC.

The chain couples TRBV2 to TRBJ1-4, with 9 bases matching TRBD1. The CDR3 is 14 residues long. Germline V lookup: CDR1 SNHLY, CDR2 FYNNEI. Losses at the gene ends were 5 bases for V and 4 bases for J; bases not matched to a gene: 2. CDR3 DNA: TGTGCCAGCAGTTGGGACAGGGTTAATGAAAAACTGTTTTTT. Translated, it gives CASSWDRVNEKLFF. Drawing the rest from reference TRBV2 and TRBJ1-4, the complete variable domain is EPEVTQTPSHQVTQMGQEVILRCVPISNHLYFYWYRQILGQKVEFLVSFYNNEISEKSEIFDDQFSVERPDGSNFTLKIRSTKLEDSAMYFCASSWDRVNEKLFFGSGTQLSVL.

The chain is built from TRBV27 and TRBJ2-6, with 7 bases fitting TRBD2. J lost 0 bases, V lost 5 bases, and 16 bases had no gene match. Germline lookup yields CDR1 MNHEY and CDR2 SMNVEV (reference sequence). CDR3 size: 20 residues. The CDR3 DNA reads TGTGCCAGCAGTCCGAAGAGCCGGGACTATCGGAGCTCTGGGGCCAACGTCCTGACTTTC. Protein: CASSPKSRDYRSSGANVLTF.

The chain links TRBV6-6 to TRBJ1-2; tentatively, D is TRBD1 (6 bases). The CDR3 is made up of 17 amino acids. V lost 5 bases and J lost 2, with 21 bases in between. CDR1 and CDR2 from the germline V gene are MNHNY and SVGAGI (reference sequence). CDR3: CASSRHQTTGMNYGYTF. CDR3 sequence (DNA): TGTGCCAGCAGTCGGCACCAAACCACAGGGATGAACTATGGCTACACCTTC.

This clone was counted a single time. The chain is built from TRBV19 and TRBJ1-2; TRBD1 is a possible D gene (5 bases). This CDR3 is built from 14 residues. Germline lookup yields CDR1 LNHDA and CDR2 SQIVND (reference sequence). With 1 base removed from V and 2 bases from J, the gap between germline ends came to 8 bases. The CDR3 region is CASSIVGQNYGYTF. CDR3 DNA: TGTGCCAGTAGTATAGTAGGACAAAACTATGGCTACACCTTC.